These 19 T cell receptor beta chains were sequenced from one sample in a study of cytomegalovirus exposure and HLA in healthy donors. In the PCR, 60 Vbeta and 13 Jbeta primers were used. Clones were read by immunoSEQ multiplex PCR, and TCRdb kept only the in-frame ones, dropping some. The repertoire consists of just over 150,000 clones, with around 79% occurring once and the leading ten covering about 0.93%. What was sequenced was PBMCs. These receptors were obtained from a woman aged 45-60 years in good health and CMV-seropositive.

The genes are TRBV19 and TRBJ1-2, with TRBD1 matching 11 bases. Germline trimming cut 7 bases from V and 2 bases from J; bases unmatched to any gene: 9. This CDR3 has 16 amino acids. In germline, CDR1 is LNHDA, CDR2 SQIVND (reference sequence). This CDR3 reads CASTSGQGVPNYGYTF. The DNA for the CDR3 is TGTGCCAGTACCTCGGGACAGGGGGTACCCAACTATGGCTACACCTTC.

The rearrangement uses TRBV29-1 and TRBJ2-5; maybe TRBD1 (5 bases). Trimming cost V 7 bases and J 2 bases, with 5 bases left between them. There are 10 residues in the CDR3. Germline lookup yields CDR1 SQVTM and CDR2 ANQGSEA. The CDR3 loop reads CSGQQETQYF. In DNA form, the CDR3 reads TGCAGCGGACAGCAAGAGACCCAGTACTTC.

The genes are TRBV5-4 and TRBJ1-1, with 7 bases fitting TRBD1. Germline trimming cut 3 bases from V and 4 bases from J; bases unmatched to any gene: 9. CDR1 is SGHNT, CDR2 YYREEE, per germline (reference sequence). This CDR3 region has 15 residues. CDR3 in amino acids: CASSSGQDRTTEAFF. The CDR3 DNA follows: TGTGCCAGCAGCTCCGGACAGGACAGAACCACTGAAGCTTTCTTT.

This clone was counted a few times. V and J are TRBV9 and TRBJ2-5; D is perhaps TRBD2 (6 bases). Deletions cut 0 bases from V and 4 bases from J, with 16 bases between. Germline-derived CDR1 and CDR2 are SGDLS and YYNGEE. The CDR3 length is 16 residues. Here the CDR3 DNA reads TGTGCCAGCAGCGTAGAAACGGGAGTATTAGGAGAGACCCAGTACTTC. Its translation: CASSVETGVLGETQYF.

The chain carries TRBV7-2 and TRBJ2-5; no clear D gene. The J call may not be correct, given that the DNA end is closer to TRBJ2-7. CDR1 is SGHTA, CDR2 FQGNSA, per germline. CDR3 length: 14 residues. The DNA for the CDR3 is TGTGCCAGCAGCTTTGGAGCCTATAGCTACGAGCAGTACTTC. It yields the protein CASSFGAYSYEQYF.

V is TRBV4-1 and J is TRBJ2-7; 7 bases match TRBD2. V gave up 4 bases and J gave up 6 bases; unmatched junction bases: 3. In germline, CDR1 is MGHRA, CDR2 YSYEKL. The CDR3 has 12 amino acids. CDR3 region: CASSPSGGEQYF. The CDR3 coding sequence is TGCGCCAGCAGCCCTTCGGGGGGCGAGCAGTACTTC.

The chain has TRBV29-1 and TRBJ2-5, with TRBD1 matching 7 bases. Trimming removed 5 bases from V and 2 bases from J; junction bases left unmatched: 5. Germline V gene lookup returns CDR1 SQVTM and CDR2 ANQGSEA. The CDR3 loop spans 13 amino acids. In nucleotides, the CDR3 is TGCAGCGTTACAGGGGTAGGGCAAGAGACCCAGTACTTC. This encodes CSVTGVGQETQYF.

As regards this clone: A read error may explain this, as a much larger clone is one base away. The rearrangement links TRBV4-1 to TRBJ1-1; weak D call: TRBD1 (6 bases). CDR3 length: 13 amino acids. CDR1 and CDR2 from the germline V gene are MGHRA and YSYEKL. V gave up 3 bases and J gave up 1 base, with 6 bases separating them. Here the CDR3 DNA reads TGCGCCAGCAGCCAGGACAGGAACACTGAAGCTTTCTTT. This encodes CASSQDRNTEAFF.

The gene calls are TRBV29-1 and TRBJ2-5, with a possible D match to TRBD2 (6 bases). The CDR3 length is 14 residues. Trimming pared 0 bases from V and 6 bases from J, leaving 14 bases between. Looked up from germline, CDR1 is SQVTM and CDR2 is ANQGSEA. The CDR3 bases are TGCAGCGTTGAAGATCGGGGACTGAGCAAGACCCAGTACTTC. It translates to CSVEDRGLSKTQYF.

The chain joins TRBV15 to TRBJ2-2; D uncertain. Germline V gene lookup returns CDR1 LNHNV and CDR2 YYDKDF (reference sequence). V was clipped by 0 bases and J by 6 bases, with 8 bases between them. This CDR3 has 14 residues. CDR3 nucleotides: TGTGCCACCAGCAGAGAGGTATTAGCCGGGGAGCTGTTTTTT. The encoded protein is CATSREVLAGELFF.

The chain uses TRBV28 and TRBJ2-1; a possible D gene is TRBD1 (6 bases). Between the trimmed V and J ends, which lost 5 bases and 5 bases, there was a span of 19 bases. Per the germline V gene, CDR1 is MDHEN and CDR2 is SYDVKM. The CDR3 runs 16 residues. CDR3 amino acids: CASSGRTESVHNEQFF. CDR3 DNA: TGTGCCAGCAGTGGTCGGACAGAATCTGTCCACAATGAGCAGTTCTTC.

Only one count was recorded for this clone. This CDR3 reads CASSQSGDTEAFF. As DNA, the CDR3 is TGCGCCAGCAGCCAATCAGGTGACACTGAAGCTTTCTTT. The chain employs TRBV4-3 and TRBJ1-1; D not certain. Germline CDR1 LGHNA, CDR2 YSLEER. V was cut by 2 bases and J by 3 bases, with 7 bases left in between. The CDR3 loop spans 13 amino acids.

This chain uses TRBV7-3 with TRBJ2-7, with 7 bases identical to TRBD2. The CDR3 contains 16 residues. Trimming removed 5 bases from V and 5 bases from J; junction bases left unmatched: 15. Germline CDR1 and CDR2: SGHTA and FQGTGA. CDR3 in amino acids: CASSPKGRGTFDEQYF. Here the CDR3 DNA reads TGTGCCAGCAGCCCAAAGGGGAGGGGCACGTTCGACGAGCAGTACTTC.

A single count supports this clone. The chain uses TRBV20-1 and TRBJ1-2; D unresolved. CDR1 and CDR2 from the germline V gene are DFQATT and SNEGSKA (reference sequence). V dropped 0 bases and J dropped 4 bases, with 3 bases sitting between them. The CDR3 runs to 11 residues. The DNA of the CDR3 is TGCAGTGCTAGAGACTCCTATGGCTACACCTTC. Translation: CSARDSYGYTF.

In this sample, this clone turned up once. The chain joins TRBV7-9 to TRBJ2-2, with 7 bases identical to TRBD1. The CDR3 extends over 15 amino acids. V lost 4 bases, J lost 6 bases, and 8 bases stayed unmatched. Germline V gene data show CDR1 as SEHNR and CDR2 as FQNEAQ (reference sequence). Here the CDR3 reads CASSSLQGYAGELFF. CDR3 bases: TGTGCCAGCAGCTCATTACAGGGGTACGCCGGGGAGCTGTTTTTT.

The V call is TRBV6-6, the J call TRBJ2-3, with D hard to call. Germline CDR1 reads MNHNY; CDR2 reads SVGAGI (reference sequence). This CDR3 spans 13 amino acids. The ends were cut back, 0 bases at V and 8 bases at J, with 9 bases in the middle. The CDR3 spells CASSYSETPTQYF. The CDR3 nucleotides read TGTGCCAGCAGTTACTCGGAGACTCCTACGCAGTATTTT.

The chain recombines TRBV25-1 with TRBJ2-1, with 11 positions matching TRBD2. Per germline, CDR1 MGHDK and CDR2 SYGVNS. CDR3 length: 16 amino acids. The junction had 5 bases not matched to a gene; V was cut back by 3 bases and J by 4 bases. CDR3 in DNA: TGTGCCAGCAGTGATACTAGCGGGAGTGCTTACAATGAGCAGTTCTTC. Translating it yields CASSDTSGSAYNEQFF.

The chain recombines TRBV4-2 with TRBJ1-2, with 8 nucleotides matching TRBD1. The CDR3 contains 17 residues. Germline values: CDR1 LGHNA, CDR2 YNFKEQ. V lost 0 bases to trimming and J lost 8 bases; unmatched junction nucleotides: 14. The CDR3 DNA is TGTGCCAGCAGCCAAGAAGGGGGGTTCTCAGGGGGCTGGGGCTACACCTTC. Translating gives CASSQEGGFSGGWGYTF.

The V call is TRBV28, the J call TRBJ2-7; D might be TRBD1 (6 bases). Germline CDR1 is MDHEN and CDR2 is SYDVKM. The CDR3 loop spans 16 amino acids. V was trimmed by 4 bases and J by 0 bases, leaving 16 bases between them. The CDR3 region is CASSSDRSWSSYEQYF. The CDR3 DNA is TGTGCCAGCAGTTCAGACAGGTCCTGGAGCTCCTACGAGCAGTACTTC.